The clone carrying this T cell receptor (beta chain) came up a few times. Its antigen is undetermined. The data were obtained in a study of cytomegalovirus exposure and HLA in healthy donors. Study context: Among around 180 million T cells, an earlier analysis found about 110 million unique TCR beta sequences.

Trimming removed 2 bases from V and 3 bases from J, with 11 bases in between. The CDR3 loop spans 15 amino acids. In germline, CDR1 is GTSNPN, CDR2 SVGIG (reference sequence). Use of 60 Vbeta and 13 Jbeta primers characterized the PCR. The table came from immunoSEQ multiplex PCR; TCRdb's copy has only in-frame clones and leaves some out. This sample yields about 140,000 clones, of which roughly four fifths are seen a single time; 4% to 6% belongs to the top ten. General study findings and limits: Later on, a genetic analysis was performed. It linked a missense variant in DCLRE1C with V- and J-gene trimming of TCR beta. Immune exposure was documented only through CMV serostatus.

This clonotype was sampled from a woman aged 45-65 years in good health and CMV-seronegative. The V call is TRBV30, the J call TRBJ2-6, with D perhaps TRBD1 (6 bases). Material: PBMCs. The DNA of the CDR3 is TGTGCCTGGAGTTGGCAGGGGTATGGGGCCAACGTCCTGACTTTC. This codes for CAWSWQGYGANVLTF.